A single sample gave rise to the 9 T cell receptor beta chains below, sequenced in a study of shared clonotypes between healthy human individuals. The protocol was immunoSEQ multiplex PCR, while the TCRdb copy is restricted to in-frame clones and leaves out a portion. This table holds hundreds of thousands of clones, around 72% found once. Sequencing used memory CD4+ T cells sorted from blood. Subset in this sample: CD45RA-negative fraction. These receptors all come from a woman aged 30 to 39 in good health.

The chain has TRBV2 and TRBJ2-3; D call uncertain. V lost 8 bases, J lost 4 bases, and 22 bases lay in between. Germline V CDR1 and CDR2: SNHLY, FYNNEI. The CDR3 runs 16 residues. CDR3 amino acids: CASGRVQSARADTQYF. As DNA, the CDR3 is TGTGCCAGCGGCCGGGTCCAGTCGGCAAGAGCAGATACGCAGTATTTT.

CDR3 DNA: TGTGCCAGCAGCGGAGGGCCCGAACGTACCAATCAGCCCCAGCATTTT. It encodes CASSGGPERTNQPQHF. V usage is TRBV5-8 and J usage is TRBJ1-5; D gene uncertain. The V and J ends lost 4 bases and 3 bases respectively, with 17 bases between them. The CDR3 length is 16 residues. From germline, CDR1 is SGHTS and CDR2 YDEGEE.

This clone has just one count. The rearrangement joins TRBV19 to TRBJ1-1; 9 bases map to TRBD1. Trimming at V came to 3 bases and at J to 0 bases, leaving 8 bases not matched to a gene. In germline, CDR1 is LNHDA, CDR2 SQIVND (reference sequence). CDR3 length: 17 amino acids. CDR3 protein: CASSIFRGQGMNTEAFF. The CDR3 DNA reads as TGTGCCAGTAGTATTTTTAGGGGACAGGGAATGAACACTGAAGCTTTCTTT.

This clone occurred many times. The rearrangement uses TRBV27 and TRBJ2-7; D not resolved. This CDR3 is built from 13 residues. V was cut by 5 bases and J by 6 bases, with 14 bases left in between. From germline, CDR1 is MNHEY and CDR2 SMNVEV (reference sequence). The CDR3 region is CASSPRLLGEQYF. The CDR3 bases are TGTGCCAGCAGTCCGCGTCTGTTAGGCGAGCAGTACTTC.

This clone occurred many times. The genes are TRBV9 and TRBJ2-1; maybe TRBD2 (5 bases). The germline V and J ends were trimmed by 3 bases and 5 bases, with 18 bases remaining between them. CDR1 SGDLS and CDR2 YYNGEE come from the germline V gene. CDR3 length: 16 amino acids. The DNA of the CDR3 is TGTGCCAGCAGCGCCCTACCGGGATCGACGAACAATGAGCAGTTCTTC. Protein sequence: CASSALPGSTNNEQFF.

The chain combines TRBV19 with TRBJ1-2; D is undetermined. The CDR3 contains 11 residues. Germline V gene sequence: CDR1 LNHDA, CDR2 SQIVND (reference sequence). V gave up 7 bases and J gave up 0 bases, with 3 bases separating them. In nucleotides, the CDR3 is TGTGCCAGTATCGCTAACTATGGCTACACCTTC. This sequence encodes CASIANYGYTF.

The CDR3 region is CASSQGDRDRNEQFF. The CDR3, as DNA: TGTGCCAGCAGCCAAGGCGACAGGGATCGCAATGAGCAGTTCTTC. V and J are TRBV4-2 and TRBJ2-1; 7 nucleotides line up with TRBD1. CDR1 is LGHNA and CDR2 is YNFKEQ in the germline V gene. This CDR3 is built from 15 residues. With 1 base clipped from V and 6 bases from J, the junction kept 6 bases outside the gene matches.

The table lists this clone with a few counts. The gene calls are TRBV6-1 and TRBJ2-1; D not resolved. The CDR3 runs to 13 residues. Trimming removed 3 bases from V and 2 bases from J, with 5 bases in between. Germline values: CDR1 MNHNS, CDR2 SASEGT. The CDR3 loop reads CASSDPPYNEQFF. Written as DNA, the CDR3 is TGTGCCAGCAGTGATCCCCCCTACAATGAGCAGTTCTTC.

The sample holds a few counts of this clone. The rearrangement uses TRBV20-1 and TRBJ2-7; perhaps TRBD1 as D (6 bases). The CDR3 covers 11 residues. Germline loops: CDR1 DFQATT, CDR2 SNEGSKA (reference sequence). The germline V and J ends were trimmed by 5 bases and 6 bases, with 11 bases remaining between them. CDR3 nucleotide sequence: TGCAGTGCTCTTGGGGGCGGCGAGCAGTACTTC. Translated: CSALGGGEQYF.